Below, one T cell receptor beta chain is given with its context. Its specificity is unknown. Primers included in the PCR were 60 Vbeta and 13 Jbeta primers. Here immunoSEQ multiplex PCR was the method, and the copy in TCRdb shows in-frame clones only, minus some. The table has approximately 150,000 clones, roughly 80% seen once; the top ten hold roughly 1.2%. V lost 1 base and J lost 7; bases outside the gene matches: 8. The CDR3 is 15 residues long. Germline-derived CDR1 and CDR2 are SGHNT and YYREEE (reference sequence). These data are taken from a study of cytomegalovirus exposure and HLA in healthy donors. Study-level findings and limits: Some TCR beta chains (164 of them) were listed as cytomegalovirus-associated. V- and J-gene trimming in TCR beta was tied to a missense DCLRE1C variant by an analysis performed later. TRBV6-2, TRBV6-3 and some other V segments were excluded as indistinguishable.

The sequence derives from a woman between 50 and 59 years old in good health and CMV-seronegative. The gene calls are TRBV5-4 and TRBJ2-7, with 10 bases aligning to TRBD2. The sequenced material came from PBMCs. CDR3 coding DNA: TGTGCCAGCAGCTTGACTAGCGGGGAGGGCGGGGAGCAGTACTTC. Its protein product is CASSLTSGEGGEQYF.